The 32 T cell receptor beta chains below come from one sample, sequenced in a study of T-cell reconstitution after alpha-beta-depleted transplantation in children. The library targeted TCRbeta and was prepared with unique molecular identifiers. Each CDR3 protein is one row after TCRdb ran MiXCR on the PCR reads. The sample includes about 420,000 distinct CDR3 sequences, roughly a tenth seen only once; the top ten take roughly 5.5%. The starting material was PBMCs from the stem cell graft donor, obtained from the stem cell graft. These receptor sequences come from a human donor who donated a stem cell graft to a child with acute myeloid leukemia.

The J gene is TRBJ1-3, the V gene TRBV18; possible D gene TRBD1, 5 bases. The V end was cut by 1 base, the J end by 7 bases, with 11 bases between. This CDR3 has 14 amino acids. Germline assignment: CDR1 KGHSH and CDR2 LQKENI. The CDR3 spells CASSPQGLHNTIYF. CDR3 sequence (DNA): TGTGCCAGCTCACCACAGGGGCTTCACAACACCATATATTTT. Full variable domain (missing parts from reference TRBV18 and TRBJ1-3): NAGVMQNPRHLVRRRGQEARLRCSPMKGHSHVYWYRQLPEEGLKFMVYLQKENIIDESGMPKERFSAEFPKEGPSILRIQQVVRGDSAAYFCASSPQGLHNTIYFGEGSWLTVV.

Concerning this clonotype: This may come from a read error, since a much larger clone is one base off. The chain combines TRBV3-1 with TRBJ2-5; 7 nucleotides agree with TRBD2. CDR1 LGHDT and CDR2 YNNKEL come from the germline V gene (reference sequence). This CDR3 spans 17 amino acids. CDR3 nucleotide sequence: TGTGCCAGCACCCAAGAGGTCGGGAGGTCGGCCCAAGAGACCCAGTACTTC. Translating it yields CASTQEVGRSAQETQYF.

In this sample, this clonotype turned up a few times. The rearrangement joins TRBV20-1 to TRBJ2-5, with 7 bases lining up with TRBD1. This CDR3 comprises 15 residues. V dropped 0 bases and J dropped 5; count of bases not matched to a gene: 9. Germline CDR1 reads DFQATT; CDR2 reads SNEGSKA (reference sequence). CDR3 loop: CSARDLDRDLETQYF. CDR3 in DNA: TGCAGTGCTAGAGATCTCGACAGGGATTTGGAGACCCAGTACTTC.

The chain combines TRBV20-1 with TRBJ2-1, with D maybe TRBD1 (6 bases). The CDR3 sequence is 13 residues long. Trimming removed 1 base from V and 8 bases from J, with 12 bases in between. CDR1 is DFQATT and CDR2 is SNEGSKA in the germline V gene (reference sequence). CDR3 sequence (DNA): TGCAGTGCTAGAGCGCAGGGGTACGATGAGCAGTTCTTC. This sequence encodes CSARAQGYDEQFF.

The CDR3 sequence is CASSRAPGEETQYF. CDR3 bases: TGTGCCAGCAGCCGGGCCCCAGGGGAGGAGACCCAGTACTTC. This chain joins TRBV12-3 or TRBV12-4 and TRBJ2-5; a weak D match, TRBD1 (6 bases). This CDR3 has 14 residues. With 6 bases removed from V and 5 bases from J, the gap between germline ends came to 16 bases.

This clonotype was counted many times. The chain couples TRBV20-1 to TRBJ2-5; TRBD1 matches 7 bases. The CDR3 has 14 residues. CDR1 is DFQATT, CDR2 SNEGSKA, per germline (reference sequence). The V segment lost 6 bases and the J segment 0 bases; nucleotides outside the gene matches: 7. The chain's CDR3 is CSALDRRNQETQYF. The CDR3 DNA sequence: TGCAGTGCACTGGACAGGCGAAACCAAGAGACCCAGTACTTC.

Only a few counts were recorded for this clonotype. V and J are TRBV4-2 and TRBJ2-3; D is ambiguous. This CDR3 is built from 15 residues. Germline values: CDR1 LGHNA, CDR2 YNFKEQ. Between the trimmed V and J ends, which lost 0 bases and 2 bases, there was a span of 9 bases. As DNA, the CDR3 is TGTGCCAGCAGCCAAGAGATGCGGAACACAGATACGCAGTATTTT. Its protein product is CASSQEMRNTDTQYF.

This clonotype was seen ten or more times. The chain is built from TRBV25-1 and TRBJ2-7; 7 bases are shared with TRBD1. This CDR3 region has 14 residues. J gave up 6 bases and V 2 bases, and 7 bases lay outside the gene matches. The germline CDR1 and CDR2 sequences are MGHDK and SYGVNS. The CDR3 sequence: CASSEQGVPSEQYF. In DNA form, the CDR3 reads TGTGCCAGCAGTGAACAGGGGGTACCCAGCGAGCAGTACTTC.

The table lists this clonotype with a few counts. The V gene is TRBV3-1, the J gene TRBJ1-1; no reliable D call. Germline V lookup: CDR1 LGHDT, CDR2 YNNKEL (reference sequence). The CDR3 sequence is 15 residues long. Trimming shortened V by 6 bases and J by 4 bases, and 18 bases separated the two germline ends. CDR3 DNA: TGTGCCAGCAGTCAAATTCTGACCGGGAGCACTGAAGCTTTCTTT. It translates to CASSQILTGSTEAFF.

The V gene is TRBV7-2, the J gene TRBJ2-4, with TRBD2 matching over 16 bases. Germline-derived CDR1 and CDR2 are SGHTA and FQGNSA. The length of the CDR3 is 21 residues. J gave up 3 bases and V 5 bases, and 16 bases lay outside the gene matches. The CDR3 nucleotides read TGTGCCAGCAGCCTATCGGGACTAGCGGGGGGGCGAATCATGGGCAAAAACATTCAGTACTTC. Its protein product is CASSLSGLAGGRIMGKNIQYF.

The table lists this clonotype with a few counts. The chain joins TRBV12-5 to TRBJ2-5; 11 bases are a match to TRBD1. The length of the CDR3 is 15 residues. J lost 7 bases, V lost 6 bases, and 10 bases had no gene match. Per the germline V gene, CDR1 is LGHNT and CDR2 is FRNRAP. The CDR3 region has the DNA TGTGCTAGTGGCCCCCTCGGACAGGGGGCTTCGACCCAGTACTTC. Protein sequence: CASGPLGQGASTQYF.

The V gene is TRBV5-1, the J gene TRBJ2-1; D is possibly TRBD2 (5 bases). The CDR3 covers 15 residues. V lost 0 bases, J lost 2 bases, and 9 bases lay in between. Looked up from germline, CDR1 is SGHRS and CDR2 is YFSETQ. The CDR3 DNA is TGCGCCAGCAGCTTGGTGGGAGAGGCCTACAATGAGCAGTTCTTC. Protein product: CASSLVGEAYNEQFF.

This chain uses TRBV7-3 with TRBJ2-1; 7 bases fit TRBD1. Germline V CDR1 and CDR2: SGHTA, FQGTGA. Unmatched junction bases numbered 5, after V lost 0 bases and J lost 3 bases. The length of the CDR3 is 16 residues. CDR3 sequence (DNA): TGTGCCAGCAGCTTAACTCCCCGACAGGGCTACAATGAGCAGTTCTTC. Translated, it gives CASSLTPRQGYNEQFF.

This clonotype was seen at least ten times. This chain connects TRBV5-1 to TRBJ2-1, with D possibly being TRBD1 or TRBD2 (5 bases each). Germline V lookup: CDR1 SGHRS, CDR2 YFSETQ. This CDR3 is 14 amino acids long. V was cut by 2 bases and J by 7 bases, with 13 bases left in between. The CDR3 reads CASSFSGTRNEQFF. In DNA form, the CDR3 reads TGCGCCAGCAGCTTTTCCGGGACCCGGAATGAGCAGTTCTTC. The variable domain in full, completed from reference TRBV5-1 and TRBJ2-1, reads KAGVTQTPRYLIKTRGQQVTLSCSPISGHRSVSWYQQTPGQGLQFLFEYFSETQRNKGNFPGRFSGRQFSNSRSEMNVSTLELGDSALYLCASSFSGTRNEQFFGPGTRLTVL.

This chain links TRBV27 with TRBJ1-2, with 9 bases matching TRBD1. Germline V gene data show CDR1 as MNHEY and CDR2 as SMNVEV (reference sequence). The CDR3 length is 14 residues. Unmatched junction bases numbered 13, after V lost 10 bases and J lost 7 bases. The CDR3 spells CATKPGTGLGGYTF. Here the CDR3 DNA reads TGTGCCACCAAGCCCGGGACAGGGCTTGGTGGCTACACCTTC.

This clonotype was counted a few times. CDR3 nucleotides: TGTGCCAGCAGTATAGCGTGGGCGAGCAATCAGCCCCAGCATTTT. Amino acids: CASSIAWASNQPQHF. The chain links TRBV6-1 to TRBJ1-5; D is unclear. Trimming pared 5 bases from V and 1 base from J, leaving 12 bases between. CDR3 length equals 15 residues. Germline assignment: CDR1 MNHNS and CDR2 SASEGT.

The gene calls are TRBV7-9 and TRBJ2-3; D is ambiguous. The germline V gene has CDR1 SEHNR and CDR2 FQNEAQ (reference sequence). The CDR3 extends over 13 amino acids. The ends were cut back, 6 bases at V and 4 bases at J, with 11 bases in the middle. Here the CDR3 DNA reads TGTGCCAGCAGTCAAGGGTCCCCAGATACGCAGTATTTT. Its translation: CASSQGSPDTQYF.

This rearrangement joins TRBV12-3 or TRBV12-4 to TRBJ1-4; D may be TRBD1 (6 bases). The CDR3 extends over 16 amino acids. Trimming removed 5 bases from V and 2 bases from J, with 15 bases in between. The CDR3 sequence is CASSGGLERTNEKLFF. The DNA of the CDR3 is TGTGCCAGCAGTGGGGGCCTCGAGCGCACTAATGAAAAACTGTTTTTT.

In this sample, this clonotype turned up a few times. This rearrangement joins TRBV6-5 to TRBJ1-2; a weak D match, TRBD1 (6 bases). Looked up from germline, CDR1 is MNHEY and CDR2 is SVGAGI. There are 12 residues in the CDR3. V lost 11 bases, J lost 3 bases, and 13 bases lay in between. The CDR3 DNA is TGTGCCGCGCAACAGGGAGACTATGGCTACACCTTC. It translates to CAAQQGDYGYTF.

The J gene is TRBJ2-1, the V gene TRBV5-4, with D perhaps being TRBD1 or TRBD2 (5 bases each). The CDR3 spans 13 residues. CDR1 and CDR2 (germline): SGHNT, YYREEE (reference sequence). V was shortened by 0 bases and J by 8 bases, with 9 bases between the two germline ends. The CDR3 DNA is TGTGCCAGCAGCTTGGGAGGGGAACATGAGCAGTTCTTC. As protein: CASSLGGEHEQFF.

This clonotype has at least ten counts. The chain joins TRBV12-3 or TRBV12-4 to TRBJ2-2; 12 bases are a match to TRBD1. V lost 6 bases, J lost 3 bases, and 2 bases stayed unmatched. The CDR3 is made up of 15 amino acids. The CDR3 sequence: CASSGDRGHTGELFF. Here the CDR3 DNA reads TGTGCCAGCAGCGGGGACAGGGGGCACACCGGGGAGCTGTTTTTT.

This clonotype was seen once. The chain uses TRBV6-2 or TRBV6-3 and TRBJ2-3, with TRBD2 identical over 12 bases. From germline, CDR1 is MNHEY and CDR2 SVGEGT. The CDR3 loop spans 19 amino acids. J gave up 7 bases and V 5 bases, and 19 bases lay outside the gene matches. The CDR3 spells CASSPSTTSSGRAINTQYF. In DNA form, the CDR3 reads TGTGCCAGCAGTCCATCTACCACTTCTAGCGGGAGGGCCATAAATACGCAGTATTTT.

This clonotype was counted ten times or more. The chain links TRBV4-2 to TRBJ2-1; no firm D call. The CDR3 has 11 amino acids. Trimming left V 5 bases short and J 7 bases short, with 6 bases between. CDR1 and CDR2 from the germline V gene are LGHNA and YNFKEQ. The CDR3 reads CASSESNEQFF. The CDR3 DNA follows: TGTGCCAGCAGCGAAAGTAATGAGCAGTTCTTC.

This clonotype was observed once. The V gene is TRBV5-1, the J gene TRBJ1-4; D gene ambiguous. V shed 4 bases and J shed 4 bases, with 11 bases lying between them. Per germline, CDR1 SGHRS and CDR2 YFSETQ. CDR3 length: 14 amino acids. As DNA, the CDR3 is TGCGCCAGCAGCCCCCTTCTTAATAATGAAAAACTGTTTTTT. Amino acid sequence: CASSPLLNNEKLFF. Complete variable domain (other parts from reference TRBV5-1 and TRBJ1-4): KAGVTQTPRYLIKTRGQQVTLSCSPISGHRSVSWYQQTPGQGLQFLFEYFSETQRNKGNFPGRFSGRQFSNSRSEMNVSTLELGDSALYLCASSPLLNNEKLFFGSGTQLSVL.

This clonotype was seen a few times. The rearrangement links TRBV29-1 to TRBJ2-1, with TRBD2 identical over 11 bases. J was trimmed by 9 bases and V by 6 bases; bases with no gene match: 7. Germline V lookup: CDR1 SQVTM, CDR2 ANQGSEA. CDR3 length equals 13 residues. The CDR3 DNA reads TGCAGCGTAGAGACTAGCGGGAAGGGTGAGCAGTTCTTC. This codes for CSVETSGKGEQFF.

This clonotype appeared many times. V usage is TRBV7-9 and J usage is TRBJ2-2; unclear D gene. With 3 bases removed from V and 7 bases from J, the gap between germline ends came to 6 bases. CDR1 and CDR2 (germline): SEHNR, FQNEAQ (reference sequence). The CDR3 is made up of 12 amino acids. The CDR3 region is CASSFEGGELFF. Here the CDR3 DNA reads TGTGCCAGCAGCTTCGAAGGCGGGGAGCTGTTTTTT.

There are a few counts of this clonotype. The V gene is TRBV7-6, the J gene TRBJ2-2; a possible D gene is TRBD2 (6 bases). CDR3 length equals 16 residues. Germline CDR1 is SGHVS and CDR2 is FNYEAQ. Trimming pared 2 bases from V and 5 bases from J, leaving 15 bases between. The CDR3 here is CASSLRDFSLTGELFF. For the CDR3, the DNA is TGTGCCAGCAGCTTAAGGGACTTCTCTTTAACCGGGGAGCTGTTTTTT. The whole variable domain, filled in from reference TRBV7-6 and TRBJ2-2, reads GAGVSQSPRYKVTKRGQDVALRCDPISGHVSLYWYRQALGQGPEFLTYFNYEAQQDKSGLPNDRFSAERPEGSISTLTIQRTEQRDSAMYRCASSLRDFSLTGELFFGEGSRLTVL.

This clonotype has more than one count but fewer than ten. J is TRBJ2-2 and V is TRBV5-5; a weak D match, TRBD2 (7 bases). Germline V gene lookup returns CDR1 SGHKS and CDR2 YYEKEE (reference sequence). V lost 5 bases and J 2 bases, leaving 19 bases between the germline ends. This CDR3 is built from 17 residues. In DNA, the CDR3 is TGTGCCAGCAGTCCCCGTGGGGGCGGGGGTAACACCGGGGAGCTGTTTTTT. Amino acid sequence: CASSPRGGGGNTGELFF.

The J gene is TRBJ2-2, the V gene TRBV20-1; TRBD2 agrees at 10 bases. This CDR3 contains 15 residues. CDR1 is DFQATT, CDR2 SNEGSKA, per germline (reference sequence). V was pared by 6 bases and J by 1 base, with 5 bases of the junction left unmatched. In DNA, the CDR3 is TGCAGTGCCAGTCCTAGCGGGAGGAACACCGGGGAGCTGTTTTTT. Translating it yields CSASPSGRNTGELFF.

This clonotype has only a few counts. The genes are TRBV4-1 and TRBJ2-7; D is ambiguous. Germline V gene sequence: CDR1 MGHRA, CDR2 YSYEKL. Trimming took 2 bases from V and 4 from J, leaving 27 bases between them. The CDR3 has 19 amino acids. DNA of the CDR3: TGCGCCAGCAGCCAAACCCCGGCGGACGTAGGCCTCAGAGTGTACGAGCAGTACTTC. Protein: CASSQTPADVGLRVYEQYF.

This clonotype occurred a few times. The V and J genes are TRBV29-1 and TRBJ2-7; TRBD1 agrees at 7 bases. This CDR3 spans 13 amino acids. The germline V gene has CDR1 SQVTM and CDR2 ANQGSEA. V was clipped by 7 bases and J by 2 bases; unmatched bases: 8. DNA for the CDR3: TGCAGCGCCCATCAGGGGGATACCTACGAGCAGTACTTC. Encoded protein: CSAHQGDTYEQYF.

This chain connects TRBV12-3 or TRBV12-4 to TRBJ2-1, with TRBD1 matching 8 bases. The CDR3 covers 15 residues. V dropped 9 bases and J dropped 6; count of bases not matched to a gene: 13. CDR3 nucleotide sequence: TGTGCCAGTCCCCCGGCCAGGGGGCGATCCAATGAGCAGTTCTTC. Its protein is CASPPARGRSNEQFF.